The present entry profiles one T cell receptor (beta chain) with its context. These data originate in a study of blood T cell repertoires in COVID-19. The CDR3 sequence is 13 residues long. Deletions cut 0 bases from V and 10 bases from J, with 7 bases between. CDR1 is LGHNA, CDR2 YSLEER, per germline. The assay was immunoSEQ multiplex PCR, and TCRdb's table has in-frame clones only and misses some. The profile shows about 64,000 clones, over 75% of them singletons. The sequenced material came from peripheral blood. The TCR originated in a woman aged 60-75 years with COVID-19, enrolled during active disease. V and J are TRBV4-3 and TRBJ1-6; D unresolved. The CDR3 loop is CASSQDRRSPLHF. In DNA, the CDR3 is TGCGCCAGCAGCCAAGATCGTCGGTCACCCCTCCACTTT.